This T cell receptor beta chain was identified in a study of T cell repertoires in cytomegalovirus infection. Study as a whole: Both recently identified HLA-C-restricted and well-studied HLA-B-restricted CMV epitopes were used in the study. Public TCR beta signature analysis indicated the presence of both CMV infection and matching HLA type.

TCRdb passed the reads through MiXCR, listing each CDR3 protein once. The top ten hold roughly two fifths of the sample, which has under 500,000 distinct CDR3 sequences, approximately 46% seen once. This clonotype was counted a few times. As yet, its antigen is unknown. The source was cultured PBMCs, collected from culture after CMV antigen stimulation. The source is a human donor in good health (CMV status not recorded). Some clones in this sample may be carry-over from other donors' samples.

The CDR3, as DNA: TGTGCCAGCAGTGCCGCGGTCTTGGAGACCCAGTACTTC. Residues: CASSAAVLETQYF. The chain combines TRBV12-3 or TRBV12-4 with TRBJ2-5; D ambiguous. The CDR3 consists of 13 residues. The germline V and J ends were trimmed by 5 bases and 5 bases, with 12 bases remaining between them.